The clone carrying this T cell receptor beta chain has just a few counts. Its specificity is not known. This sample was taken from a study of naive and memory T cell subsets. The library had UMIs added by 3' ligation of an oligonucleotide to TCR cDNA. Adult healthy volunteers gave 2.5 ml peripheral blood for whole-blood RNA. Reverse transcription used DNase-treated unsorted total RNA, aiming for roughly 1 to 1000 ng. Ligated cDNA underwent four rounds of PCR with nested alpha and beta constant region primers and SP2. TCRdb ran MiXCR on the 5' RACE reads and lists one entry per CDR3 protein. In the table there are 55,000 to 65,000 distinct CDR3 sequences, 8% of which are singletons. Study-wide results and limits: The RNA method is potentially sensitive to activation and differentiation changes.

Germline CDR1 SNHLY, CDR2 FYNNEI. Trimming removed 7 bases at V and 0 bases at J, with 7 bases between. This CDR3 has 13 amino acids. The clonotype originates from a female donor in good health. This chain connects TRBV2 to TRBJ1-5, with D unclear. CDR3 bases: TGTGCCAGCAAGGGCTTTAGCAATCAGCCCCAGCATTTT. Amino acid sequence: CASKGFSNQPQHF.